These 11 T cell receptor beta chains were sequenced from one sample in a study of identical twins. TCRdb recomputed calls from the 5' RACE reads with MiXCR, one row per CDR3 protein. The data contain 500,000 to 600,000 distinct CDR3 sequences, approximately 22% of them seen just once; the ten biggest clones take up 0.8% to 1%. The sample was also linked to a second study, of T cells expressing NK-cell markers.

Sequencing used CD4+ T cells sorted from blood. Source of these receptors: a woman aged 18-29 years in good health.

This clonotype was counted at least ten times. The chain links TRBV12-3 or TRBV12-4 to TRBJ2-3; 7 bases line up with TRBD1. The CDR3 has 15 amino acids. The V gene end was trimmed by 8 bases and the J gene end by 3 bases; junction bases not matched to a gene: 11. Written as DNA, the CDR3 is TGTGCCAGCTCCCAAAGGGGGCAGGAGACAGATACGCAGTATTTT. Translation: CASSQRGQETDTQYF.

The chain combines TRBV21-1 with TRBJ1-1; TRBD1, the table's D call, was not compared with the DNA. TRBV21-1 is tagged as a pseudogene. CDR3 length: 14 residues. The CDR3 sequence is CASSKTGENTEAFF. In DNA, the CDR3 is TGTGCCAGCAGCAAGACAGGGGAGAACACTGAAGCTTTCTTT.

This chain's CDR3 is CASSSPGTAFDEQFF. The CDR3 DNA sequence: TGCGCCAGCAGTTCACCCGGGACCGCCTTCGATGAGCAGTTCTTC. The chain couples TRBV5-1 to TRBJ2-1; possibly TRBD1 or TRBD2 for D (5 bases each). In germline, CDR1 is SGHRS, CDR2 YFSETQ. The CDR3 length is 15 residues. The V end was cut by 5 bases, the J end by 8 bases, with 20 bases between.

This chain connects TRBV6-5 to TRBJ2-3; D is perhaps TRBD1 or TRBD2 (5 bases each). Germline V lookup: CDR1 MNHEY, CDR2 SVGAGI. V dropped 10 bases and J dropped 2 bases, with 10 bases sitting between them. This CDR3 comprises 12 residues. CDR3 nucleotides: TGTGCCACTTGGGACGTCACAGATACGCAGTATTTT. Protein sequence: CATWDVTDTQYF.

This chain uses TRBV12-3 or TRBV12-4 with TRBJ2-7, with 10 bases aligning to TRBD2. V lost 10 bases and J lost 6; bases outside the gene matches: 9. This CDR3 is built from 13 residues. CDR3 DNA: TGTGCCACCACTATGGGACTAGCGCTCGAGCAGTACTTC. Translating it yields CATTMGLALEQYF.

The genes are TRBV11-2 and TRBJ2-5; 10 positions match TRBD2. V gave up 4 bases and J gave up 5 bases; unmatched junction bases: 4. In germline, CDR1 is SGHAT, CDR2 FQNNGV. The CDR3 sequence is 14 residues long. The CDR3 region has the DNA TGTGCCAGCAGCTCTAGCGGGAGTAGGGAGACCCAGTACTTC. Amino acids: CASSSSGSRETQYF.

The CDR3 sequence is CASKAGELSTDTQYF. The CDR3, as DNA: TGTGCCAGTAAGGCGGGAGAGTTAAGCACAGATACGCAGTATTTT. The chain has TRBV19 and TRBJ2-3, with 7 bases aligning to TRBD2. Looked up from germline, CDR1 is LNHDA and CDR2 is SQIVND (reference sequence). Unmatched junction bases numbered 7, after V lost 7 bases and J lost 0 bases. This CDR3 has 15 residues.

The chain has TRBV24-1 and TRBJ2-1; D perhaps matches TRBD1 (5 bases). The V and J ends lost 3 bases and 6 bases respectively, with 11 bases between them. Germline V gene data show CDR1 as KGHDR and CDR2 as SFDVKD. This CDR3 region has 14 residues. CDR3 residues: CATSDNLDSNEQFF. CDR3 nucleotide sequence: TGTGCCACCAGTGATAACCTAGACAGCAATGAGCAGTTCTTC.

The rearrangement joins TRBV5-1 to TRBJ2-1, with 8 bases fitting TRBD2. The CDR3 loop spans 16 amino acids. Per the germline V gene, CDR1 is SGHRS and CDR2 is YFSETQ. The J segment lost 8 bases and the V segment lost 0 bases, leaving 10 bases of the junction unmatched. The CDR3 coding sequence is TGCGCCAGCAGCTTGGTGGGCCGCGGGGGGTGGGATGAGCAGTTCTTC. This sequence encodes CASSLVGRGGWDEQFF.

This clonotype was seen a handful of times. This chain joins TRBV4-3 and TRBJ2-7; TRBD1 matches 12 bases. Germline CDR1 is LGHNA and CDR2 is YSLEER. This CDR3 comprises 16 residues. J gave up 5 bases and V 0 bases, and 5 bases lay outside the gene matches. CDR3 protein: CASSQDMGTGGDEQYF. The CDR3 DNA is TGCGCCAGCAGCCAAGATATGGGGACAGGGGGCGACGAGCAGTACTTC.

Only a few counts were recorded for this clonotype. The CDR3 loop reads CASSGGQYSYEQYF. The CDR3 nucleotides read TGTGCCAGCAGTGGCGGGCAGTACTCCTACGAGCAGTACTTC. The chain carries TRBV6-1 and TRBJ2-7; weak D call: TRBD2 (5 bases). Per germline, CDR1 MNHNS and CDR2 SASEGT. The CDR3 is 14 residues long. Trimming left V 4 bases short and J 0 bases short, with 10 bases between.